This T cell receptor (beta chain) came from a study of beta chain features in type 1 diabetes (dated by TCRdb to the late 2010s). Some background on the complete study: Patients and healthy donors did not differ in mean age, gender distribution, total cell number or subset yield. In the study, recently diagnosed type 1 diabetes patients and matched healthy donors were compared on the TCRB repertoires of their sorted circulating CD4+ T cell subsets. Naive and central memory subsets were obtained from all 30 or so donors, but regulatory and stem cell-like memory subsets were isolated from only 8 patients and roughly eight healthy donors. A total of some 100,000,000 sorted cells were examined across all samples, and the number of cells per subset was strongly correlated with RNA yield. What the research found in general, with its limitations: The naive, central memory and regulatory TCRB repertoires appeared to resemble one another more closely among patients than among healthy donors. PCR may preferentially amplify shorter templates, but because patient and control samples were amplified and corrected together, any resulting skew would affect both groups equally. HLA sub-analyses involved small numbers of individuals, so any influence of HLA type on TCRB rearrangement remained unresolved. Sequencing cDNA rather than genomic DNA could over-represent highly expressing activated cells, although activation and CD3 levels did not differ between groups. Patients with type 1 diabetes made fewer insertions and deleted more nucleotides at VDJ recombination sites, implying thymic rearrangement abnormalities. A moderate but significant shortening of TCRB CDR3 length was observed in type 1 diabetes patients in all four CD4+ subsets.

From each donor, a single peripheral blood sample of about 110 mL on average was drawn into heparinised tubes. Using a panel that included CD45RO, CCR7, CD25, CD127, CD95 and CD27, naive, central memory, regulatory and stem cell-like memory CD4+ T cells were sorted on a BD FACSAria II. Every sorted population had a purity above 95%. PBMCs were separated immediately by Lymphoprep density gradient centrifugation and were stained directly, without being cultured. Samples were stained and sorted in pairs, with one healthy donor and one patient per experiment, so that batch effects were minimized. The CDR3 measures 14 amino acids from cysteine to phenylalanine. Of the read, only the CDR3 DNA is kept; its 42 bases are in frame from base 1. In the germline V gene, CDR1 corresponds to ENHRY and CDR2 to SYGVKD. Trimming takes 4 bases from V and 2 bases from J, and the germline ends sit 11 bases apart. In the case of this clone: It has no known antigen specificity. Base qualities are missing; no much larger clone stands one base away.

The High Capacity cDNA Reverse Transcription Kit was used to reverse transcribe all of the isolated RNA, meaning that expressed TCRB transcripts were what got sequenced. Deep immunoSEQ sequencing was performed on naive, central memory and regulatory T cell samples, with an average of around 3.5 million total reads per sample. After sorted cells were lysed in RLT buffer, RNA was extracted with DNase-treated RNeasy Micro or Mini kits, with the choice depending on cell number. To prevent cross-contamination, every cell subset was processed on its own, while patient and healthy donor samples were processed together. The immunoSEQ multiplex PCR was used to amplify TCRB sequences from cDNA, generating 87-bp fragments that spanned the CDR3 region. Sequencing of the amplicons was done on the Illumina HiSeq platform. Processing in the source paper ran as follows. PCR bias was corrected computationally using synthetic template baselines, and reads within Hamming distance 2 were collapsed, with unmergeable singletons discarded. Reads were aligned against IMGT to assign V, D and J genes, CDR3 length and insertions or deletions at six rearrangement sites. Within each subset, clonotype counts were normalized to sorted cell number, after which true diversity and Gini coefficients were computed with the tcR R package. Repertoire sharing was quantified using the overlap coefficient calculated on TCRB nucleotide sequences. Out-of-frame TCRB sequences from naive cells were analyzed as a proxy for the pre-selection repertoire. Imported from immuneACCESS, the table was reduced by TCRdb to in-frame sequences with V and J called. These copies leave out some clones; in studies compared against another copy, an unresolved V gene accounts for under half, and the cause of the remainder is not known. Clone size and V and J calls were adopted from that table, with D and trimming inferred from the DNA. This sample gives 350,000 to 450,000 clones in total; roughly 12% of them show up just once. Around 0.01% of the sample is in the top ten clones.

This receptor chain uses TRBV10-3 and TRBJ2-5, and perhaps TRBD2 as D gene, on 6 matching bases. This TCR came from a woman aged 18-29 years with type 1 diabetes. The material sequenced was naive CD4+ T cells from blood. The sample's cell subset or site, from its label and the paper: true naive CD4+ T cells. In nucleotides, the sequence is TGTGCCATCAGTGGGGGGACTCTTCAAGAGACCCAGTACTTC. Its amino acids are CAISGGTLQETQYF.